The source of this T cell receptor (beta chain) is a study of cytomegalovirus exposure and HLA in healthy donors. Study-level findings and limits: Per published reports, the classifier diagnosed cytomegalovirus status with high specificity and sensitivity. The study labeled roughly 160 TCR beta chains cytomegalovirus-associated. In vitro assays verified that three CMV-associated chains recognized CMV antigens specifically.

Germline V CDR1 and CDR2: SGHAT, FQNNGV. V gave up 3 bases and J gave up 1 base; unmatched junction bases: 4. The CDR3 is 15 residues long. The donors formed part of the 120-subject validation cohort, distinct from the approximately 670-subject first cohort. Method: immunoSEQ multiplex PCR; TCRdb's copy keeps in-frame clones and lacks some. Here the sample spans 85,000 to 120,000 clones, about 95% being singletons. A remark on this clone: Its matching antigen is unknown.

The chain uses TRBV11-2 and TRBJ2-7, with 9 bases matching TRBD2. This TCR derives from a woman aged 18-29 years in good health and CMV-seronegative. Sequencing was carried out using PBMCs. The CDR3 coding sequence is TGTGCCAGCAGCTTTGGGCGGGAGGGGTCCTACGAGCAGTACTTC. This translates into CASSFGREGSYEQYF.